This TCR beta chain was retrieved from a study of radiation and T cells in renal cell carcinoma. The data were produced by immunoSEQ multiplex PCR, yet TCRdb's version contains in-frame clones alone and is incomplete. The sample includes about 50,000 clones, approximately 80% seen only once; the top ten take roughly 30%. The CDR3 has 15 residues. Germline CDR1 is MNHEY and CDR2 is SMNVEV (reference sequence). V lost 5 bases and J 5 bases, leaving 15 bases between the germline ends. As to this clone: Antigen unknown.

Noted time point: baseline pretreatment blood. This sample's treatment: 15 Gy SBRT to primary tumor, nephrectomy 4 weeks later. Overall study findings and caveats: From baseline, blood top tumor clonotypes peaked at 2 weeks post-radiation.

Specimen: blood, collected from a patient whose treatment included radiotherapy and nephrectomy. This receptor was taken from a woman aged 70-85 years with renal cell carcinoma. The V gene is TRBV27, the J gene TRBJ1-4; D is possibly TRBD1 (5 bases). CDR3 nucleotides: TGTGCCAGCAGTCCGGCCGGGGCGAAGAATGAAAAACTGTTTTTT. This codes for CASSPAGAKNEKLFF.